This passage covers 14 T cell receptor beta chains from one sample sequenced in a study of molecular identifiers for immune sequencing clone quantification (dated by TCRdb to the late 2010s). Libraries were built with PCR. Sequencing relied on an Illumina HiSeq 4000. TCRdb reprocessing: public reads trimmed at Q25 with fastp, clones called with MiXCR, in-frame beta chains kept. Every distinct CDR3 protein forms one entry, paired with its most common genes and DNA. This sample is represented by under 650,000 distinct CDR3 sequences; around 20% of them were singletons. Of the sample, 0.85% to 0.9% is held by the ten largest clones. Sequencing was done on a sample of naive CD8+ T cells from blood, with Jurkat cell RNA spiked in. The cell subset or site label of this sample denotes: FACS-sorted CD8+CD4-CCR7+CD45RA+ naive T cells. These receptors were taken from a human donor in good health. Some libraries in this study had Jurkat cell RNA spiked in.

This clonotype showed up just a few times. This rearrangement joins TRBV4-1 to TRBJ2-7; D possibly corresponds to TRBD1 (5 bases). This CDR3 is 14 amino acids long. Germline values: CDR1 MGHRA, CDR2 YSYEKL. The V and J ends lost 1 base and 4 bases respectively, with 11 bases between them. CDR3 in amino acids: CASSQATGIYEQYF. Written as DNA, the CDR3 is TGCGCCAGCAGCCAAGCCACAGGAATATACGAGCAGTACTTC.

Note on this clonotype: A much more abundant neighbour one base away suggests this may be a read error. The V gene is TRBV12-3 or TRBV12-4, the J gene TRBJ1-1; no definite D call. CDR3 size: 12 residues. The chain's CDR3 is CAGSLDTFVAFF. CDR3 sequence (DNA): TGTGCCGGCAGTTTAGACACTTTCGTGGCTTTCTTT.

This chain links TRBV4-2 with TRBJ2-7; perhaps TRBD2 as D (6 bases). The CDR3 spans 16 residues. V was cut by 4 bases and J by 0 bases, with 16 bases left in between. The V gene's germline CDR1 is LGHNA and CDR2 YNFKEQ. CDR3 protein: CASSPRIAESSYEQYF. The CDR3 region has the DNA TGTGCCAGCAGCCCTCGTATAGCGGAAAGCTCCTACGAGCAGTACTTC.

With respect to this clonotype: A much bigger clone sits one base away, suggesting this may be a read error. This rearrangement joins TRBV6-6 to TRBJ1-2, with D perhaps matching TRBD1 (6 bases). CDR1 and CDR2 (germline): MNHNY, SVGAGI (reference sequence). Trimming took off 8 bases at V and 4 bases at J, with 14 bases between the two ends. CDR3 size: 13 residues. The CDR3 is CASGSETGYGYTF. The CDR3 DNA follows: TGTGCCAGCGGTTCTGAGACAGGCTATGGCTACACCTTC.

This clonotype was counted at least ten times. V gene TRBV5-6 combines with J gene TRBJ2-7; no clear D. CDR3 size: 14 residues. Germline V CDR1 and CDR2: SGHDT, YYEEEE. V was clipped by 0 bases and J by 3 bases, with 10 bases between them. CDR3 in DNA: TGTGCCAGCAGCTTGGCCCTGGCAATCTACGAGCAGTACTTC. It is translated as CASSLALAIYEQYF.

In this sample, this clonotype turned up once. This could be a read error, since a much larger clone is one nucleotide away. The rearrangement uses TRBV11-2 and TRBJ2-1; TRBD2 matches at 11 bases. Germline lookup yields CDR1 SGHAT and CDR2 FQNNGV. This CDR3 contains 14 residues. The CDR3 DNA reads as TGTGCCGGCAGCGTAGCGGGGGGGCCGGGTGAGCAGTTCTTC. This translates into CAGSVAGGPGEQFF.

The chain has TRBV12-3 or TRBV12-4 and TRBJ2-1, with 8 bases that match TRBD2. The CDR3 covers 16 residues. Trimming removed 5 bases from V and 7 bases from J; junction bases left unmatched: 13. CDR3 residues: CASSPLAGGDFNEQFF. CDR3 sequence (DNA): TGTGCCAGCAGTCCCCTCGCGGGGGGCGATTTTAATGAGCAGTTCTTC.

At least ten counts were recorded for this clonotype. The chain employs TRBV12-3 or TRBV12-4 and TRBJ2-1; TRBD2 agrees at 10 bases. The CDR3 is 14 amino acids. The V and J ends lost 3 bases and 7 bases, in that order; junction bases with no gene match: 3. This CDR3 is CASSFGLAENEQFF. The CDR3 DNA is TGTGCCAGCAGTTTTGGACTAGCGGAAAATGAGCAGTTCTTC.

Notes on this clonotype: A much larger clone differs by one base, so this may be a read error. The gene calls are TRBV12-3 or TRBV12-4 and TRBJ1-1; tentative D call: TRBD1 (6 bases). V lost 5 bases to trimming and J lost 6 bases, with 16 bases between them. CDR3 size: 14 residues. The chain's CDR3 is CASSAHRENSEAFF. The CDR3 DNA reads TGTGCCAGCAGTGCCCACAGGGAAAACTCTGAAGCTTTCTTT.

For this clonotype: A much larger clone differs by one base, so this may be a read error. This sequence joins TRBV2 and TRBJ2-3; perhaps TRBD2 as D (6 bases). The CDR3 has 14 residues. The ends were cut back, 7 bases at V and 4 bases at J, with 15 bases in the middle. Germline CDR1 and CDR2: SNHLY and FYNNEI. The CDR3 nucleotides are TGTGCCAGCAAACACGGGGGTCTGCCAGATACGCAGTATTTT. Translated, it gives CASKHGGLPDTQYF.

A remark on this clonotype: A much larger clonotype is one base distant, so this may be a read error. The rearrangement links TRBV7-9 to TRBJ2-5, with D uncertain. The CDR3 extends over 13 amino acids. The germline V and J ends were trimmed by 4 bases and 5 bases, with 11 bases remaining between them. Germline assignment: CDR1 SEHNR and CDR2 FQNEAQ (reference sequence). The CDR3 here is CASSSELLETQYF. CDR3 in DNA: TGTGCCAGCAGCTCGGAGTTATTGGAGACCCAGTACTTC.

This clonotype turned up a few times. This chain connects TRBV9 to TRBJ2-5; TRBD2 aligns across 10 bases. The junction had 5 bases not matched to a gene; V was cut back by 4 bases and J by 5 bases. The CDR3 contains 14 residues. CDR1 and CDR2 (germline): SGDLS, YYNGEE. This CDR3 reads CASSRGTSAETQYF. In DNA form, the CDR3 reads TGTGCCAGCAGCCGCGGGACTAGCGCCGAGACCCAGTACTTC.

This clonotype has a count of ten or more. This rearrangement joins TRBV27 to TRBJ2-3, with TRBD2 matching over 7 bases. The germline CDR1 and CDR2 sequences are MNHEY and SMNVEV (reference sequence). Trimming removed 5 bases from V and 2 bases from J; junction bases left unmatched: 4. The CDR3 loop spans 14 amino acids. CDR3 region: CASSILAVTDTQYF. The DNA of the CDR3 is TGTGCCAGCAGTATCCTAGCGGTCACAGATACGCAGTATTTT.

The chain is built from TRBV13 and TRBJ1-2; 7 bases match TRBD1. Losses at the gene ends were 8 bases for V and 2 bases for J; bases not matched to a gene: 8. Per the germline V gene, CDR1 is PRHDT and CDR2 is FYEKMQ (reference sequence). The CDR3 sequence is 14 residues long. Here the CDR3 DNA reads TGTGCCAGCGGTACAGGGGATGAGAACTATGGCTACACCTTC. The encoded protein is CASGTGDENYGYTF.